A selection of T cell receptor beta chains follows, all from one sample in a study of blood T cells in healthy people across ages. TCRdb fed the 5' RACE reads into MiXCR, producing one record per CDR3 protein. The top ten clones hold roughly 22% of a sample with about 800,000 distinct CDR3 sequences, roughly 60% of them seen once. The source material was blood. All receptors derive from a man in his thirties or forties in good health. The CDR3 runs from the conserved cysteine through the conserved F or W. A D gene is named only where the DNA matches it firmly. Expanded clones get a size class; other rows say once, few or many, or leave the size out.

clone size	V gene	D gene	J gene	CDR3 protein	CDR3 DNA
NA	TRBV6-6	NA	TRBJ2-7	CASNERQSSYEQYF	TGTGCCAGCAATGAAAGGCAGAGCTCCTACGAGCAGTACTTC
NA	TRBV7-6	NA	TRBJ2-7	CASSLEVFSATYEQYF	TGTGCCAGCAGCTTAGAGGTCTTTAGCGCCACCTACGAGCAGTACTTC
NA	TRBV20-1	NA	TRBJ1-5	CSAQGRADQPQHF	TGCAGTGCTCAAGGCAGGGCCGATCAGCCCCAGCATTTT
few	TRBV5-6	TRBD1	TRBJ2-5	CASSSPHGTGEETQYF	TGTGCCAGCAGCTCACCTCACGGGACAGGGGAAGAGACCCAGTACTTC
many	TRBV7-2	NA	TRBJ2-7	CASSFTSASYEQYF	TGTGCCAGCAGCTTCACTAGTGCGTCCTACGAGCAGTACTTC
NA	TRBV7-2	TRBD1	TRBJ1-4	CASSIGDRGNEKLFF	TGTGCCAGCAGCATTGGGGACAGGGGGAATGAAAAACTGTTTTTT
NA	TRBV6-1	NA	TRBJ1-6	CASSELPEGTRNSPLHF	TGTGCCAGCAGTGAGCTCCCGGAGGGGACACGGAATTCACCCCTCCACTTT
NA	TRBV20-1	TRBD2	TRBJ2-7	CSALPPGTTFPYEQYF	TGCAGTGCTCTACCCCCCGGGACTACCTTTCCCTACGAGCAGTACTTC
NA	TRBV27	NA	TRBJ2-1	CASSLVGTLSYNEQFF	TGTGCCAGCAGTTTGGTCGGGACCCTCTCCTACAATGAGCAGTTCTTC
NA	TRBV7-2	NA	TRBJ1-1	CASNTQAGLDTEAFF	TGTGCCAGCAACACCCAGGCCGGGTTGGACACTGAAGCTTTCTTT
NA	TRBV5-1	NA	TRBJ2-3	CASSLGYRGATDTQYF	TGCGCCAGCAGCTTGGGATATAGGGGAGCCACAGATACGCAGTATTTT
NA	TRBV4-2	NA	TRBJ2-7	CASSRADGNYEQYF	TGTGCCAGCAGCCGCGCGGACGGGAACTACGAGCAGTACTTC
NA	TRBV29-1	TRBD2	TRBJ2-5	CSVTRTSGQETQYF	TGCAGCGTGACGCGGACTAGCGGACAAGAGACCCAGTACTTC
NA	TRBV11-2	TRBD2	TRBJ2-1	CACSLSAGEYNEQFF	TGTGCCTGCAGCTTATCAGCGGGGGAGTACAATGAGCAGTTCTTC
NA	TRBV20-1	TRBD2	TRBJ2-5	CSAATSGSGEQYF	TGCAGTGCTGCCACTAGCGGGAGTGGAGAGCAGTACTTC
NA	TRBV20-1	NA	TRBJ2-3	CSAADGDTQYF	TGCAGTGCCGCGGATGGAGATACGCAGTATTTT
NA	TRBV7-2	NA	TRBJ1-2	CASSLPLGDYGYTF	TGTGCCAGCAGCTTACCTCTCGGGGACTATGGCTACACCTTC
NA	TRBV4-1	TRBD1	TRBJ1-1	CASSTGQGGDTEAFF	TGCGCCAGCAGCACCGGACAGGGGGGGGACACTGAAGCTTTCTTT